The next 25 T cell receptor beta chains were all read from a single sample in a study of blood T cell repertoires in COVID-19. Repertoires were generated with immunoSEQ multiplex PCR, while TCRdb's copy carries only in-frame clones and drops some. The repertoire holds roughly 86,000 clones, with about four fifths as singletons. Material: peripheral blood. Source of these receptors: a man aged 55 to 70 with acute or convalescent COVID-19.

The chain uses TRBV15 and TRBJ1-5; 9 nucleotides agree with TRBD1. The V segment lost 0 bases and the J segment 9 bases; nucleotides outside the gene matches: 9. The germline gives CDR1 LNHNV, CDR2 YYDKDF (reference sequence). This CDR3 is built from 16 residues. CDR3 amino acids: CATSRDPTGGFGPQHF. The CDR3 region has the DNA TGTGCCACCAGCAGAGATCCCACAGGGGGCTTCGGGCCCCAGCATTTT.

V usage is TRBV5-6 and J usage is TRBJ2-1; D gene unclear. The ends were cut back, 1 base at V and 5 bases at J, with 13 bases in the middle. This CDR3 comprises 15 residues. From germline, CDR1 is SGHDT and CDR2 YYEEEE. CDR3 residues: CASSLLEANHNEQFF. In nucleotides, the CDR3 is TGTGCCAGCAGCTTGCTAGAGGCCAACCACAATGAGCAGTTCTTC.

V gene TRBV10-3 combines with J gene TRBJ2-2, with 9 bases fitting TRBD1. The V gene's germline CDR1 is ENHRY and CDR2 SYGVKD. This CDR3 has 14 amino acids. V shed 4 bases and J 7 bases; nucleotides not matched to a gene: 4. CDR3 nucleotides: TGTGCCATCAGTGGAGGGACAGGGATCGGGGAGCTGTTTTTT. It translates to CAISGGTGIGELFF.

In DNA, the CDR3 is TGTGCCAGCAGTCAGGGGGCGCTGGGCAATCAGCCCCAGCATTTT. Amino acid sequence: CASSQGALGNQPQHF. This chain links TRBV2 with TRBJ1-5; 8 bases fit TRBD1. With V trimmed by 5 bases and J by 2 bases, 5 bases remained unmatched. The V gene's germline CDR1 is SNHLY and CDR2 FYNNEI. This CDR3 comprises 15 residues.

V is TRBV7-3 and J is TRBJ2-7; 8 bases line up with TRBD1. The ends lost 5 bases at V and 5 bases at J; junction bases unmatched: 11. Germline-derived CDR1 and CDR2 are SGHTA and FQGTGA. This CDR3 is 15 amino acids long. CDR3: CASSRNSTGGNEQYF. Here the CDR3 DNA reads TGTGCCAGCAGCCGAAACTCAACAGGGGGGAACGAGCAGTACTTC.

J is TRBJ1-1 and V is TRBV6-2 or TRBV6-3; D unresolved. CDR1 is MNHEY, CDR2 SVGEGT, per germline. The CDR3 has 15 residues. Trimming pared 3 bases from V and 4 bases from J, leaving 15 bases between. The CDR3 DNA reads TGTGCCAGCAGTTATTTGGCGGACGGGAGCACTGAAGCTTTCTTT. It encodes CASSYLADGSTEAFF.

The count of this clone is one. This sequence joins TRBV18 and TRBJ1-6; the match to TRBD1 covers 8 bases. This CDR3 has 13 amino acids. Trimming cost V 4 bases and J 7 bases; bases outside gene matches: 0. The germline gives CDR1 KGHSH, CDR2 LQKENI. CDR3 coding DNA: TGTGCCAGCTCACGGGACAGGAATTCACCCCTCCACTTT. The encoded protein is CASSRDRNSPLHF.

The gene calls are TRBV6-5 and TRBJ1-2, with D uncertain. The CDR3 contains 15 residues. Germline values: CDR1 MNHEY, CDR2 SVGAGI. V lost 5 bases, J lost 6 bases, and 19 bases lay in between. The CDR3 protein is CASSLNSRASHGYTF. The CDR3 bases are TGTGCCAGCAGTCTGAACTCGAGGGCGTCCCATGGCTACACCTTC.

V and J are TRBV3-1 (or the pseudogene TRBV3-2) and TRBJ2-1; tentative D call: TRBD1 (6 bases). V was shortened by 0 bases and J by 5 bases, with 8 bases between the two germline ends. The CDR3 spans 14 residues. Per the germline V gene, CDR1 is LGHDT and CDR2 is YNNKEL (reference sequence). CDR3 sequence reads: CASSQEGAHNEQFF. The DNA of the CDR3 is TGTGCCAGCAGCCAAGAGGGGGCCCACAATGAGCAGTTCTTC.

V and J are TRBV27 and TRBJ2-7, with 11 nucleotides matching TRBD2. V lost 0 bases and J lost 3; bases outside the gene matches: 4. This CDR3 region has 16 residues. The V gene's germline CDR1 is MNHEY and CDR2 SMNVEV (reference sequence). CDR3: CASSLSGLAGGYEQYF. In DNA form, the CDR3 reads TGTGCCAGCAGTTTATCGGGGCTAGCGGGGGGCTACGAGCAGTACTTC.

This clone occurred once. This chain links TRBV5-1 with TRBJ1-4; D is unresolved. Per the germline V gene, CDR1 is SGHRS and CDR2 is YFSETQ. This CDR3 region has 14 residues. The V end was cut by 1 base, the J end by 0 bases, with 4 bases between. The chain's CDR3 is CASSLTATNEKLFF. The CDR3 region has the DNA TGCGCCAGCAGCTTGACAGCAACTAATGAAAAACTGTTTTTT.

CDR3 loop: CASRSTVGPTDTQYF. CDR3 DNA sequence: TGTGCCAGCAGGTCGACAGTAGGGCCAACAGATACGCAGTATTTT. The chain couples TRBV7-9 to TRBJ2-3, with D perhaps matching TRBD1 (5 bases). Germline CDR1 reads SEHNR; CDR2 reads FQNEAQ (reference sequence). This CDR3 is built from 15 residues. V gave up 6 bases and J gave up 3 bases, with 16 bases separating them.

The gene calls are TRBV4-1 and TRBJ1-1, with D hard to call. The CDR3 has 13 amino acids. Trimming stripped 1 base from V and 4 bases from J, with 7 bases between. CDR1 is MGHRA, CDR2 YSYEKL, per germline. The CDR3 DNA reads TGCGCCAGCAGCCAAGGTCTCCTCACTGAAGCTTTCTTT. As protein: CASSQGLLTEAFF.

The CDR3 region is CASSLSRAGETQYF. The CDR3 DNA follows: TGTGCCAGCAGCTTAAGTCGGGCAGGGGAGACCCAGTACTTC. The chain has TRBV7-3 and TRBJ2-5; tentative D call: TRBD1 (5 bases). The CDR3 runs 14 residues. Between the trimmed V and J ends, which lost 1 base and 5 bases, there was a span of 11 bases. Germline CDR1 SGHTA, CDR2 FQGTGA.

V usage is TRBV6-5 and J usage is TRBJ1-2; tentative D call: TRBD1 (6 bases). This CDR3 contains 13 residues. From germline, CDR1 is MNHEY and CDR2 SVGAGI. V was cut by 6 bases and J by 2 bases, with 10 bases left in between. The CDR3 DNA sequence: TGTGCCAGCAGCTCAGGACAGAACTATGGCTACACCTTC. Protein: CASSSGQNYGYTF.

This chain connects TRBV5-1 to TRBJ2-7, with TRBD2 as a possible D gene (7 bases). The CDR3 sequence is 14 residues long. Per germline, CDR1 SGHRS and CDR2 YFSETQ. V lost 0 bases, J lost 6 bases, and 13 bases lay in between. CDR3 in amino acids: CASSLEGGRGEQYF. CDR3 DNA sequence: TGCGCCAGCAGCTTGGAGGGGGGGCGCGGCGAGCAGTACTTC. The full variable domain, in which reference TRBV5-1 and TRBJ2-7 provide the parts outside the CDR3, is KAGVTQTPRYLIKTRGQQVTLSCSPISGHRSVSWYQQTPGQGLQFLFEYFSETQRNKGNFPGRFSGRQFSNSRSEMNVSTLELGDSALYLCASSLEGGRGEQYFGPGTRLTVT.

This chain joins TRBV2 and TRBJ1-1, with TRBD1 matching 7 bases. CDR3 size: 13 residues. CDR1 and CDR2 from the germline V gene are SNHLY and FYNNEI. V shed 6 bases, J shed 1 base, and the junction held 2 bases outside the gene matches. CDR3 nucleotide sequence: TGTGCCAGCAGGGGACAGCCGAACACTGAAGCTTTCTTT. As protein: CASRGQPNTEAFF.

The rearrangement uses TRBV15 and TRBJ1-1; the D gene is possibly TRBD1 (5 bases). The CDR3 runs 17 residues. With 7 bases removed from V and 0 bases from J, the gap between germline ends came to 21 bases. Germline V gene sequence: CDR1 LNHNV, CDR2 YYDKDF (reference sequence). The CDR3 loop reads CATNTAGRIVMNTEAFF. CDR3 in DNA: TGTGCCACCAACACAGCAGGGAGGATAGTGATGAACACTGAAGCTTTCTTT.

The CDR3, as DNA: TGTGCCGGGACCTATGGGGCCTCGAGGTTGGATTCACCCCTCCACTTT. Translating it yields CAGTYGASRLDSPLHF. The V and J genes are TRBV30 and TRBJ1-6; D is perhaps TRBD1 (5 bases). V dropped 8 bases and J dropped 8 bases, with 25 bases sitting between them. Germline V gives CDR1 GTSNPN, CDR2 SVGIG (reference sequence). The length of the CDR3 is 16 residues. The full variable domain, rest sourced from reference TRBV30 and TRBJ1-6, is SQTIHQWPATLVQPVGSPLSLECTVEGTSNPNLYWYRQAAGRGLQLLFYSVGIGQISSEVPQNLSASRPQDRQFILSSKKLLLSDSGFYLCAGTYGASRLDSPLHFGNGTRLTVT.

The chain combines TRBV29-1 with TRBJ2-5; the D is unclear. The CDR3 spans 12 residues. Trimming stripped 3 bases from V and 1 base from J, with 6 bases between. Germline loops: CDR1 SQVTM, CDR2 ANQGSEA. CDR3 nucleotides: TGCAGCGTTGATCCCAGCCAAGAGACCCAGTACTTC. Translation gives CSVDPSQETQYF. Variable domain in full (rest from reference TRBV29-1 and TRBJ2-5): SAVISQKPSRDICQRGTSLTIQCQVDSQVTMMFWYRQQPGQSLTLIATANQGSEATYESGFVIDKFPISRPNLTFSTLTVSNMSPEDSSIYLCSVDPSQETQYFGPGTRLLVL.

The chain combines TRBV30 with TRBJ1-5, with a tentative D call TRBD1 (6 bases). V was trimmed by 3 bases and J by 7 bases, leaving 13 bases between them. Germline V gene lookup returns CDR1 GTSNPN and CDR2 SVGIG (reference sequence). The CDR3 sequence is 13 residues long. DNA for the CDR3: TGTGCCTGGAGCCCGGGGGGCGAACAGCCCCAGCATTTT. As protein: CAWSPGGEQPQHF.

The rearrangement uses TRBV9 and TRBJ1-2; D may be TRBD1 (6 bases). Looked up from germline, CDR1 is SGDLS and CDR2 is YYNGEE. V was trimmed by 4 bases and J by 4 bases, leaving 17 bases between them. This CDR3 is built from 15 residues. The CDR3 region is CASSPGGQGSYGYTF. The CDR3 DNA follows: TGTGCCAGCAGCCCTGGGGGTCAGGGGAGCTATGGCTACACCTTC.

The DNA for the CDR3 is TGTGCCACCAGTGTGCGGCGGGGGGGCACAGATACGCAGTATTTT. Its translation is CATSVRRGGTDTQYF. The rearrangement joins TRBV24-1 to TRBJ2-3; 8 positions agree with TRBD2. The V segment lost 5 bases and the J segment 1 base; nucleotides outside the gene matches: 4. CDR3 length equals 15 residues. CDR1 and CDR2 (germline): KGHDR, SFDVKD.

This clone has only a few counts. The chain recombines TRBV4-1 with TRBJ2-1; no reliable D call. In germline, CDR1 is MGHRA, CDR2 YSYEKL. The CDR3 has 17 residues. V lost 0 bases and J 9 bases, leaving 21 bases between the germline ends. CDR3 in amino acids: CASSQDRIGPQIGEQFF. The CDR3 nucleotides are TGCGCCAGCAGCCAAGATAGGATTGGGCCCCAGATAGGTGAGCAGTTCTTC.

The V call is TRBV20-1, the J call TRBJ1-5; 9 bases map to TRBD1. The CDR3 runs to 14 residues. J lost 5 bases, V lost 3 bases, and 5 bases had no gene match. Germline V CDR1 and CDR2: DFQATT, SNEGSKA (reference sequence). As DNA, the CDR3 is TGCAGTGCTAGTACCCGGACAGGGGATCAGCCCCAGCATTTT. Translation gives CSASTRTGDQPQHF.